The following is a TCR beta chain sequence with its context. The target antigen is unknown. Synthesis of TCR cDNA relied on 5'RACE template switching, which attached a universal primer site and UMIs. TCRdb used MiXCR to reprocess the 5' RACE reads, holding one entry per CDR3 protein. The repertoire holds approximately 510,000 distinct CDR3 sequences, with roughly a fifth as singletons. This sample is part of a study of T cells after yellow fever vaccination. Points from the study as a whole: Only a small proportion of the clonotypes turned up in both the CD4 and the CD8 compartments, likely arising from convergent recombination.

The TCR was taken from a man aged 18 to 29 who received the YFV17D yellow fever vaccine. Sequences were derived from PBMCs, sampled approximately 22 days after the first yellow fever vaccination.

The chain's CDR3 is CASSAYQGDEQYV. In DNA form, the CDR3 reads TGTGCCAGCAGTGCTTACCAGGGGGACGAGCAGTACGTC. The gene calls are TRBV6-1 and TRBJ2-7; 7 bases match TRBD1. Germline trimming cut 4 bases from V and 5 bases from J; bases unmatched to any gene: 5. CDR3 size: 13 residues. Germline V CDR1 and CDR2: MNHNS, SASEGT.